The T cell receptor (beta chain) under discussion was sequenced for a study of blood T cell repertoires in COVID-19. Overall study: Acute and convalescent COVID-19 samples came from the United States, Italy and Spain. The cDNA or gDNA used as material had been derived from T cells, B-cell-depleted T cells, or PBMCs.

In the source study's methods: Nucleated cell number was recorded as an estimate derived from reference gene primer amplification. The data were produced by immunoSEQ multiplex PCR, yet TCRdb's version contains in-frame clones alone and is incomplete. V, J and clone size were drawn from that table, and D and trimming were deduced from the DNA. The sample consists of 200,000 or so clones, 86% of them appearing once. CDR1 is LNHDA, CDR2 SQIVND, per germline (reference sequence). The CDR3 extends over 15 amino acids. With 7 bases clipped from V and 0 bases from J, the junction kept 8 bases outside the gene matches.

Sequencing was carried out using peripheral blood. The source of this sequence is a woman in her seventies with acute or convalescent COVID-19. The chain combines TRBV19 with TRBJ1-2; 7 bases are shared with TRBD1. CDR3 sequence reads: CASMKGGQANYGYTF. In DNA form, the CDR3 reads TGTGCCAGTATGAAAGGGGGCCAAGCTAACTATGGCTACACCTTC.